This entry is about one TCR beta chain. This record comes from a study of OX40 agonist ivuxolimab in advanced cancers. Study background: Of the participants, approximately 44% had some prior anti-PD-1, anti-PD-L1 or anti-CTLA-4 therapy, which was allowed.

The CDR3 totals 13 residues. V shed 3 bases and J shed 4 bases, with 7 bases lying between them. Germline V gene data show CDR1 as MNHEY and CDR2 as SMNVEV (reference sequence). Here immunoSEQ multiplex PCR was the method, and the copy in TCRdb shows in-frame clones only, minus some. The sample lists almost 3,000 clones, 65% to 85% seen once, with about a fifth in the top ten. This clonotype originated in an adult with an advanced solid tumor such as melanoma, head and neck, liver or kidney cancer. The chain recombines TRBV27 with TRBJ2-1; D remains ambiguous. The starting material was CD4+ or CD8+ T cells sorted from blood, obtained in a trial of the OX40 agonist ivuxolimab. CDR3 sequence (DNA): TGTGCCAGCAGTTTTTACCGATACAATGAGCAGTTCTTC. This codes for CASSFYRYNEQFF.